This entry features one T cell receptor (beta chain) sequence. The CDR3 runs 15 residues. Trimming cost V 0 bases and J 7 bases; bases outside gene matches: 6. Germline V gene sequence: CDR1 SGDLS, CDR2 YYNGEE. Participants were aged roughly 18 to 100 years from some 24 US areas. Clinical history as reported by participants underpinned cohort assignment. The sample comes from a study of blood T cell repertoires in COVID-19. Study as a whole: Some COVID-19 samples were acute and others convalescent; all came from the United States, Italy and Spain.

Authors' data handling: Reference gene primer amplification gave estimated nucleated cell counts. Profiling relied on immunoSEQ multiplex PCR, and the TCRdb table lists in-frame clones only, not all of them. V, J and clone size are taken as reported in that table, and D and trimming were inferred from the DNA itself. The repertoire holds about 350,000 clones, less than 90% seen once, with over 0.8% in the top ten. V usage is TRBV9 and J usage is TRBJ2-3; 9 bases align to TRBD2. This TCR was sampled from a woman under 40 who had recovered from COVID-19. Sequencing was done on a sample of PBMCs or T cells enriched from blood (not recorded which). CDR3 loop: CASSVAAGGQNTQYF. In nucleotides, the CDR3 is TGTGCCAGCAGCGTAGCTGCGGGGGGGCAAAATACGCAGTATTTT.